The next 22 T cell receptor beta chains were all read from a single sample in a study of cytomegalovirus exposure and HLA in healthy donors. PCR involved 60 Vbeta and 13 Jbeta primers. Sequencing used immunoSEQ multiplex PCR; TCRdb keeps in-frame clones, though not all of them. The data hold more than 110,000 clones, with 78% observed a single time. Sequencing input: PBMCs. The source of these receptors is a male donor in good health and CMV-seronegative.

The chain carries TRBV20-1 and TRBJ2-1, with 7 positions matching TRBD2. In germline, CDR1 is DFQATT, CDR2 SNEGSKA (reference sequence). Trimming cost V 7 bases and J 7 bases; bases outside gene matches: 4. This CDR3 contains 11 residues. The CDR3 region is CSGSGGNEQFF. In DNA form, the CDR3 reads TGCAGTGGGTCGGGGGGAAATGAGCAGTTCTTC.

This chain joins TRBV9 and TRBJ2-2; 9 bases are shared with TRBD1. With V trimmed by 0 bases and J by 0 bases, 0 bases remained unmatched. The CDR3 is made up of 16 amino acids. Germline assignment: CDR1 SGDLS and CDR2 YYNGEE. The CDR3 DNA follows: TGTGCCAGCAGCGTAGGGGACAGGGCGAACACCGGGGAGCTGTTTTTT. It is translated as CASSVGDRANTGELFF. The complete variable domain, with remaining parts taken from reference TRBV9 and TRBJ2-2, reads DSGVTQTPKHLITATGQRVTLRCSPRSGDLSVYWYQQSLDQGLQFLIQYYNGEERAKGNILERFSAQQFPDLHSELNLSSLELGDSALYFCASSVGDRANTGELFFGEGSRLTVL.

V usage is TRBV27 and J usage is TRBJ2-1, with TRBD1 identical over 9 bases. The CDR3 has 14 amino acids. Germline values: CDR1 MNHEY, CDR2 SMNVEV (reference sequence). With 6 bases clipped from V and 3 bases from J, the junction kept 3 bases outside the gene matches. The CDR3 nucleotides are TGTGCCAGCAGCACAGGGGGCAGCTACAATGAGCAGTTCTTC. Its translation: CASSTGGSYNEQFF.

This clone was seen only a few times. V gene TRBV19 combines with J gene TRBJ2-1; 8 bases fit TRBD2. The V segment lost 7 bases and the J segment 4 bases; nucleotides outside the gene matches: 9. The CDR3 is 15 amino acids. In germline, CDR1 is LNHDA, CDR2 SQIVND (reference sequence). CDR3 DNA sequence: TGTGCCAGTACCCCAATGCGGGGGGAATACAATGAGCAGTTCTTC. Encoded protein: CASTPMRGEYNEQFF.

To note about this clone: Its ends do not fully match the called genes, so a read error is possible. The chain joins TRBV7-9 to TRBJ1-2; weak D call: TRBD1 (6 bases). The CDR3 covers 15 residues. CDR1 and CDR2 from the germline V gene are SEHNR and FQNEAQ (reference sequence). CDR3 DNA sequence: TGTGCCAGCAGCCCTAGGCGGGGGCGTCAATATGGCTACCCCTTC. It encodes CASSPRRGRQYGYPF.

The V call is TRBV19, the J call TRBJ2-2, with D tentatively TRBD1 (5 bases). This CDR3 has 13 amino acids. CDR1 and CDR2 from the germline V gene are LNHDA and SQIVND (reference sequence). V dropped 5 bases and J dropped 7 bases, with 11 bases sitting between them. The DNA of the CDR3 is TGTGCCAGTAGTGTCCTTCAGGGCGGGGAGCTGTTTTTT. This translates into CASSVLQGGELFF.

This sequence joins TRBV19 and TRBJ1-1; no reliable D call. With 8 bases removed from V and 6 bases from J, the gap between germline ends came to 7 bases. The germline V gene encodes CDR1 LNHDA and CDR2 SQIVND (reference sequence). The CDR3 runs to 10 residues. CDR3 sequence (DNA): TGTGCCAGTCGCGGTTCTGAAGCTTTCTTT. This gives the protein CASRGSEAFF.

The chain is built from TRBV2 and TRBJ1-2, with a weak D call TRBD1 (6 bases). There are 15 residues in the CDR3. V was pared by 1 base and J by 0 bases, with 9 bases between. The germline V gene encodes CDR1 SNHLY and CDR2 FYNNEI. The CDR3, as DNA: TGTGCCAGCAGTGAAGGTCCAGGGGCTAACTATGGCTACACCTTC. Residues: CASSEGPGANYGYTF. The variable domain in full, completed from reference TRBV2 and TRBJ1-2, reads EPEVTQTPSHQVTQMGQEVILRCVPISNHLYFYWYRQILGQKVEFLVSFYNNEISEKSEIFDDQFSVERPDGSNFTLKIRSTKLEDSAMYFCASSEGPGANYGYTFGSGTRLTVV.

The V gene is TRBV25-1, the J gene TRBJ2-3; D may be TRBD1 (6 bases). Trimming took off 8 bases at V and 2 bases at J, with 17 bases between the two ends. Germline V gene sequence: CDR1 MGHDK, CDR2 SYGVNS. The CDR3 totals 15 residues. The CDR3 protein is CASGVWAGVTDTQYF. CDR3 coding DNA: TGTGCCAGCGGGGTCTGGGCAGGGGTCACAGATACGCAGTATTTT.

The chain links TRBV2 to TRBJ2-7; D might be TRBD1 (6 bases). The CDR3 runs to 13 residues. The V end lost 7 bases, the J end lost 3 bases, and 13 bases lay between the germline ends. Germline assignment: CDR1 SNHLY and CDR2 FYNNEI. The CDR3 protein is CASKRTGLYEQYF. CDR3 sequence (DNA): TGTGCCAGCAAGCGAACAGGGCTCTACGAGCAGTACTTC.

The genes are TRBV10-2 and TRBJ1-5, with D perhaps matching TRBD1 (5 bases). The V gene's germline CDR1 is WSHSY and CDR2 SAAADI. The V end was cut by 3 bases, the J end by 1 base, with 10 bases between. This CDR3 contains 15 residues. The chain's CDR3 is CASSELSGSNQPQHF. The CDR3 DNA reads as TGCGCCAGCAGTGAACTATCAGGGAGCAATCAGCCCCAGCATTTT.

The genes are TRBV7-6 and TRBJ1-1; D is uncertain. The CDR3 is 12 amino acids. CDR1 is SGHVS and CDR2 is FNYEAQ in the germline V gene. V lost 5 bases and J 1 base, leaving 5 bases between the germline ends. The CDR3 nucleotides read TGTGCCAGCAGCCCGAGGAACACTGAAGCTTTCTTT. The encoded protein is CASSPRNTEAFF. The variable domain in full, with the rest retrieved from reference TRBV7-6 and TRBJ1-1, is GAGVSQSPRYKVTKRGQDVALRCDPISGHVSLYWYRQALGQGPEFLTYFNYEAQQDKSGLPNDRFSAERPEGSISTLTIQRTEQRDSAMYRCASSPRNTEAFFGQGTRLTVV.

The chain uses TRBV9 and TRBJ2-3, with 8 nucleotides matching TRBD2. Trimming cost V 4 bases and J 2 bases; bases outside gene matches: 6. Germline values: CDR1 SGDLS, CDR2 YYNGEE. This CDR3 is 15 amino acids long. The CDR3 loop reads CASSPTSGHTDTQYF. The CDR3 coding sequence is TGTGCCAGCAGCCCTACTAGCGGCCACACAGATACGCAGTATTTT.

The chain uses TRBV7-9 and TRBJ2-1, with a tentative D call TRBD1 (5 bases). V was trimmed by 3 bases and J by 6 bases, leaving 18 bases between them. Germline CDR1 SEHNR, CDR2 FQNEAQ (reference sequence). This CDR3 contains 16 residues. For the CDR3, the DNA is TGTGCCAGCAGCTTTCCCGGACATACGTCGTCCAATGAGCAGTTCTTC. This translates into CASSFPGHTSSNEQFF.

The genes are TRBV7-9 and TRBJ2-7, with 7 nucleotides matching TRBD2. Per the germline V gene, CDR1 is SEHNR and CDR2 is FQNEAQ (reference sequence). Trimming removed 5 bases from V and 0 bases from J; junction bases left unmatched: 10. The CDR3 is 16 amino acids. The CDR3 DNA sequence: TGTGCCAGCAGCACTTTCGGGCGGGGGAGCTCCTACGAGCAGTACTTC. Amino acids: CASSTFGRGSSYEQYF.

The chain recombines TRBV7-8 with TRBJ1-5; D unresolved. The CDR3 has 14 amino acids. Germline CDR1 SGHVS, CDR2 FQNEAQ. Trimming shortened V by 0 bases and J by 4 bases, and 7 bases separated the two germline ends. CDR3 sequence: CASSLATINQPQHF. The CDR3 DNA reads TGTGCCAGCAGCTTAGCGACTATTAATCAGCCCCAGCATTTT.

The chain recombines TRBV14 with TRBJ1-6; the D gene is possibly TRBD1 (5 bases). The CDR3 length is 16 residues. CDR1 is SGHDN, CDR2 FVKESK, per germline. The V end lost 4 bases, the J end lost 10 bases, and 20 bases lay between the germline ends. Here the CDR3 reads CASSPGLGGKWSPLHF. The CDR3 nucleotides read TGTGCCAGCAGCCCCGGCTTGGGGGGAAAGTGGTCACCCCTCCACTTT. The whole variable domain, remainder taken from reference TRBV14 and TRBJ1-6, is EAGVTQFPSHSVIEKGQTVTLRCDPISGHDNLYWYRRVMGKEIKFLLHFVKESKQDESGMPNNRFLAERTGGTYSTLKVQPAELEDSGVYFCASSPGLGGKWSPLHFGNGTRLTVT.

This clone was counted only a few times. The CDR3 region is CASRAGLSGNTIYF. In DNA form, the CDR3 reads TGTGCCAGCAGAGCAGGGCTTTCTGGAAACACCATATATTTT. The gene calls are TRBV6-5 and TRBJ1-3; a possible D gene is TRBD1 (5 bases). Germline V gene data show CDR1 as MNHEY and CDR2 as SVGAGI. This CDR3 contains 14 residues. Trimming shortened V by 6 bases and J by 1 base, and 10 bases separated the two germline ends.

The rearrangement links TRBV2 to TRBJ1-1; D is ambiguous. V lost 4 bases to trimming and J lost 5 bases, with 11 bases between them. CDR3 length: 13 amino acids. CDR1 is SNHLY and CDR2 is FYNNEI in the germline V gene. CDR3 nucleotides: TGTGCCAGCAGTGGAGGCGGATGGACTGAAGCTTTCTTT. Translating gives CASSGGGWTEAFF.

In its sample, this clone was seen once. This chain uses TRBV7-3 with TRBJ1-1, with a possible D match to TRBD1 (6 bases). Germline CDR1 reads SGHTA; CDR2 reads FQGTGA. V was trimmed by 3 bases and J by 1 base, leaving 15 bases between them. This CDR3 comprises 16 residues. DNA of the CDR3: TGTGCCAGCAGCTTGTGGACAGCTATCTCGAACACTGAAGCTTTCTTT. Translating it yields CASSLWTAISNTEAFF.

The chain combines TRBV19 with TRBJ1-5, with TRBD1 matching over 7 bases. The CDR3 extends over 16 amino acids. The germline gives CDR1 LNHDA, CDR2 SQIVND (reference sequence). J lost 3 bases, V lost 4 bases, and 9 bases had no gene match. CDR3 in amino acids: CASSRSWTGPNQPQHF. For the CDR3, the DNA is TGTGCCAGTAGTAGATCTTGGACAGGCCCCAATCAGCCCCAGCATTTT.

This clone appeared a few times. The chain carries TRBV19 and TRBJ1-2; 9 nucleotides line up with TRBD1. CDR3 length equals 15 residues. CDR1 and CDR2 from the germline V gene are LNHDA and SQIVND (reference sequence). The junction had 8 bases not matched to a gene; V was cut back by 5 bases and J by 4 bases. Written as DNA, the CDR3 is TGTGCCAGTAGTTTGGGACAGGGAGGTTCCTATGGCTACACCTTC. Translation gives CASSLGQGGSYGYTF.